This T cell receptor beta chain came from a study of blood T cell repertoires in COVID-19. Study-level information: The study drew acute and convalescent COVID-19 samples from the United States, Italy and Spain. PBMCs, B-cell-depleted T cells, or T cells were the source of the cDNA or gDNA that made up the material.

In the source study's methods: Scientists estimated how many nucleated cells there were by amplifying reference gene primers. Method: immunoSEQ multiplex PCR; TCRdb's copy keeps in-frame clones and lacks some. That table is the source of V, J and clone size, and D and trimming were worked out from the DNA. Among 200,000 or so clones, 80% to 85% were seen once, and the ten largest hold roughly 5%. The CDR3 is 12 amino acids. CDR1 is MGHRA and CDR2 is YSYEKL in the germline V gene. The V and J ends lost 3 bases and 5 bases respectively, with 7 bases between them. V is TRBV4-1 and J is TRBJ2-5, with D possibly matching TRBD2 (5 bases). The sequence was obtained from a human donor in a cohort sampled during active COVID-19. The source material was peripheral blood. CDR3 loop: CASSQDFETQYF. The CDR3 region has the DNA TGCGCCAGCAGCCAGGACTTCGAGACCCAGTACTTC.